This T cell receptor (beta chain) derives from a study of T cells after yellow fever vaccination. General study points: CD4 and CD8 compartments shared a small share of clonotypes. A large majority of primary-vaccination clones showed up again after the booster (just under 97% CD4, around 85% CD8).

Remarks on this clonotype: Its cognate antigen is unknown.

The CDR3 is 21 residues long. Unmatched junction bases numbered 22, after V lost 5 bases and J lost 1 base. Per germline, CDR1 MGHRA and CDR2 YSYEKL. TCRdb re-called the 5' RACE reads with MiXCR, one entry per CDR3 protein. The sample lists 120,000 or so distinct CDR3 sequences, approximately 16% seen once, with roughly 45% in the top ten. This chain connects TRBV4-1 to TRBJ2-3, with 9 positions matching TRBD1. Source: CD8+ T cells sorted from PBMCs, taken 5 days after the yellow fever booster vaccination. This receptor was obtained from a man aged 18 to 29 who received the YFV17D yellow fever vaccine. CDR3 protein: CASSEQDMSGTGHTGTDTQYF. The CDR3 bases are TGCGCCAGCAGCGAGCAAGATATGTCCGGGACAGGGCACACGGGCACAGATACGCAGTATTTT.